This TCR beta chain was observed in a study of siplizumab effects on memory and regulatory T cells. Study-wide results and limits: In siplizumab conditions, mappable alloreactive CD4+ clones averaged 68.8% Treg-derived, against under 30% in controls.

Germline values: CDR1 KGHSH, CDR2 LQKENI. Unmatched junction bases numbered 12, after V lost 0 bases and J lost 2 bases. The CDR3 sequence is 18 residues long. Clones were read by immunoSEQ multiplex PCR, and TCRdb kept only the in-frame ones, dropping some. The table records about 100,000 clones, about 91% of them present only once. For this clone: Its antigen is as yet unknown.

The sample taken for sequencing was Tregs sorted from blood. This clonotype was sampled from a human donor in good health. This chain connects TRBV18 to TRBJ2-7; TRBD1 aligns across 8 bases. CDR3 loop: CASSPPGQGAIGAYEQYF. The DNA of the CDR3 is TGTGCCAGCTCACCACCGGGCCAGGGGGCTATAGGAGCCTACGAGCAGTACTTC.